The T cell receptor (beta chain) described here comes from a study of shared clonotypes between healthy human individuals. All donors were Caucasian adults living in Nashville, Tennessee. CDR3 length equals 12 residues. Germline CDR1 SGHTA, CDR2 FQGNSA. Trimming took 2 bases from V and 8 from J, leaving 8 bases between them. This clone appeared a few times. What it binds is not known. The table came from immunoSEQ multiplex PCR; TCRdb's copy has only in-frame clones and leaves some out. The table lists approximately 97,000 clones, around two thirds of them singletons. Notes on the study in general: Clonotype sharing among the donors was expected to vary with sequencing depth.

J is TRBJ2-3 and V is TRBV7-2; either TRBD1 or TRBD2 may fit D (5 bases each). The clonotype originates from a young man in good health. Sequencing used memory CD8+ T cells sorted from blood. The subset denotes: CD45RO+ cells pooled with CCR7-negative TemRA cells. CDR3 amino acids: CASSLSGGTQYF. The CDR3 DNA sequence: TGTGCCAGCAGCTTAAGTGGGGGTACGCAGTATTTT.